A selection of T cell receptor beta chains follows, all from one sample in a study of blood T cell repertoires in COVID-19. Sequencing used immunoSEQ multiplex PCR; TCRdb keeps in-frame clones, though not all of them. The sample has over 100,000 clones, approximately 87% seen once; the top ten hold roughly 18%. The specimen was peripheral blood. These receptors were collected from a woman aged 55-70 years with acute or convalescent COVID-19. CDR3s include the opening cysteine and the closing phenylalanine or tryptophan. A D gene is named only where the DNA matches it firmly. The size of a clone is reported for some rows only, either as once, few or many, or as a class for expanded clones.

J gene,clone size,D gene,V gene,CDR3 protein,CDR3 DNA
TRBJ2-4,.,.,TRBV9,CASSVGSENIQYF,TGTGCCAGCAGCGTCGGTAGTGAAAACATTCAGTACTTC
TRBJ1-5,.,.,TRBV12-3/TRBV12-4,CASSAGSTPQHF,TGTGCCAGCAGTGCGGGATCTACGCCCCAGCATTTT
TRBJ2-7,few,.,TRBV10-3,CAISQGQRRTYEQYF,TGTGCCATCAGTCAAGGACAGCGCCGAACCTACGAGCAGTACTTC
TRBJ2-1,.,TRBD2,TRBV5-6,CASSLAGGNYNEQFF,TGTGCCAGCAGTCTGGCGGGGGGGAACTACAATGAGCAGTTCTTC
TRBJ2-4,once,.,TRBV12-5,CASGLGQPGDIQYF,TGTGCTAGTGGTTTGGGACAGCCAGGGGACATTCAGTACTTC
TRBJ2-4,.,TRBD2,TRBV28,CASSWAGLAGPGDIQYF,TGTGCCAGCAGTTGGGCCGGACTAGCGGGCCCTGGGGACATTCAGTACTTC
TRBJ1-2,.,TRBD1,TRBV2,CASSEATGGRRGYTF,TGTGCCAGCAGTGAAGCGACAGGGGGAAGAAGGGGCTACACCTTC
TRBJ2-7,large,.,TRBV6-5,CASSTRFEQYF,TGTGCCAGCAGTACCCGGTTCGAGCAGTACTTC
TRBJ1-4,.,TRBD1,TRBV29-1,CSVPGQGTNEKLFF,TGCAGCGTCCCGGGACAGGGGACTAATGAAAAACTGTTTTTT
TRBJ2-6,.,.,TRBV3-1/TRBV3-2,CASSSVWAGANVLTF,TGTGCCAGCAGCTCAGTTTGGGCGGGGGCCAACGTCCTGACTTTC
TRBJ2-5,.,TRBD1,TRBV28,CASSFHGQGARETQYF,TGTGCCAGCAGTTTTCACGGACAGGGGGCCCGAGAGACCCAGTACTTC
TRBJ2-1,.,TRBD2,TRBV19,CASSMGGSNEQFF,TGTGCCAGTAGTATGGGAGGGAGTAATGAGCAGTTCTTC
TRBJ1-4,.,.,TRBV28,CASSLGARNEKLFF,TGTGCCAGCAGTTTGGGGGCGAGGAATGAAAAACTGTTTTTT
TRBJ1-1,.,.,TRBV5-4,CASRGLGPEAFF,TGTGCCAGCAGGGGACTAGGACCTGAAGCTTTCTTT
TRBJ1-6,.,.,TRBV18,CASSPMVRENSPLHF,TGTGCCAGCTCACCAATGGTCCGCGAAAATTCACCCCTCCACTTT
TRBJ1-1,.,.,TRBV7-2,CASRPPGTLNTEAFF,TGTGCCAGCAGGCCACCCGGGACACTGAACACTGAAGCTTTCTTT
TRBJ2-2,once,TRBD2,TRBV23-1,CASSQSAGKSGRAGGELFF,TGCGCCAGCAGTCAATCTGCGGGGAAGAGCGGGAGGGCCGGCGGGGAGCTGTTTTTT
TRBJ2-1,.,.,TRBV5-4,CASSPGLLSSYNEQFF,TGTGCCAGCAGCCCCGGACTTTTGAGCTCCTACAATGAGCAGTTCTTC
TRBJ1-5,.,TRBD1,TRBV7-9,CASTTGGSDNQPQHF,TGTGCCAGCACCACAGGGGGGTCGGACAATCAGCCCCAGCATTTT
TRBJ2-3,.,.,TRBV6-2/TRBV6-3,CASSYRQSYTQYF,TGTGCCAGCAGTTACAGACAGAGCTATACGCAGTATTTT
TRBJ2-3,once,TRBD2,TRBV24-1,CAIGVSGATDTQYF,TGTGCCATCGGGGTCAGCGGGGCCACAGATACGCAGTATTTT
TRBJ2-1,.,.,TRBV6-5,CATKSGVAYNEQFF,TGTGCCACGAAGTCAGGGGTAGCCTACAATGAGCAGTTCTTC
TRBJ2-2,.,TRBD2,TRBV7-6,CASSLPTSGRALNTGELFF,TGTGCCAGCAGCCTCCCGACTAGCGGGAGAGCCCTGAACACCGGGGAGCTGTTTTTT
TRBJ2-5,.,.,TRBV30,CASLRPPQTQYF,TGTGCCTCCTTGCGCCCCCCCCAGACCCAGTACTTC
TRBJ1-2,.,TRBD1,TRBV24-1,CATSDHRGRGYTF,TGTGCCACCAGTGATCACAGGGGGCGAGGCTACACCTTC
TRBJ2-1,.,TRBD2,TRBV28,CASKSGGASYNEQFF,TGTGCCAGCAAGAGCGGGGGGGCATCCTACAATGAGCAGTTCTTC
TRBJ2-5,.,.,TRBV18,CASSPNREETQYF,TGTGCCAGCTCACCAAACAGGGAAGAGACCCAGTACTTC
TRBJ2-1,.,.,TRBV7-2,CASSGTRSGEQFF,TGTGCCAGCAGCGGGACACGATCGGGTGAGCAGTTCTTC
TRBJ1-2,.,.,TRBV5-6,CASSTLGRDYGYTF,TGTGCCAGCAGCACACTAGGACGGGACTATGGCTACACCTTC
TRBJ1-2,.,.,TRBV4-1,CASSQEHNRRYYGYTF,TGCGCCAGCAGCCAAGAACACAACAGGCGATACTATGGCTACACCTTC
TRBJ2-1,.,.,TRBV18,CASSLAVFNEQFF,TGTGCCAGCTCTCTGGCAGTTTTCAATGAGCAGTTCTTC
TRBJ2-7,.,.,TRBV9,CASSVAGGSSYEQYF,TGTGCCAGCAGCGTAGCTGGGGGCAGTTCCTACGAGCAGTACTTC